One and the same sample provided the 13 T cell receptor beta chains below, sequenced in a study of T cells in Graves' hyperthyroidism and ophthalmopathy. TCR beta CDR3 regions were amplified from RNA. HTBI primers were employed in a first-round RT-PCR of the TCR CDR3. TCRdb redid the calling of the multiplex PCR reads with MiXCR, one entry per CDR3 protein. The top ten hold roughly 31% of the sample, which has nearly 750,000 distinct CDR3 sequences, roughly a third seen once. Material for sequencing was blood. The receptors shown here come from a woman aged 40 to 50 with Graves' hyperthyroidism.

The rearrangement links TRBV7-3 to TRBJ1-2; tentatively, D is TRBD1 (5 bases). Germline assignment: CDR1 SGHTA and CDR2 FQGTGA. CDR3 length: 13 residues. The ends were cut back, 5 bases at V and 5 bases at J, with 12 bases in the middle. CDR3 DNA: TGTGCCAGCAGCGGTAATCAGGGTTATGGCTACACCTTC. Residues: CASSGNQGYGYTF.

Only one count was recorded for this clonotype. At one end the junction does not follow the germline gene, possibly because of a read error. The chain couples TRBV24-1 to TRBJ2-5; TRBD2 matches 7 bases. Germline V lookup: CDR1 KGHDR, CDR2 SFDVKD. The CDR3 runs 13 residues. The CDR3 DNA follows: TGTGCCACCAGTGATTTCGCGGGGGAGACCCAATACTTC. Protein: CATSDFAGETQYF.

A few counts support this clonotype. The chain carries TRBV28 and TRBJ2-7; D is ambiguous. Germline V gene lookup returns CDR1 MDHEN and CDR2 SYDVKM. The CDR3 loop spans 14 amino acids. V was pared by 4 bases and J by 3 bases, with 13 bases between. CDR3 sequence (DNA): TGTGCCAGCAGTTCTCAGACACACATCTACGAGCAGTACTTC. Amino acids: CASSSQTHIYEQYF.

This chain joins TRBV10-3 and TRBJ1-2; possible D gene TRBD1, 6 bases. CDR1 is ENHRY and CDR2 is SYGVKD in the germline V gene. The CDR3 covers 12 residues. The ends were cut back, 4 bases at V and 9 bases at J, with 12 bases in the middle. The CDR3, as DNA: TGTGCCATCAGTGTATCCCAGGGGAGCTACACCTTC. It is translated as CAISVSQGSYTF.

This chain joins TRBV19 and TRBJ2-3; D is unresolved. Deletions cut 0 bases from V and 6 bases from J, with 7 bases between. The CDR3 extends over 13 amino acids. Germline values: CDR1 LNHDA, CDR2 SQIVND (reference sequence). This chain's CDR3 is CASSIDRRDTQYF. CDR3 coding DNA: TGTGCCAGTAGTATAGATCGACGGGATACGCAGTATTTT.

This sequence joins TRBV6-2 or TRBV6-3 and TRBJ2-2; D not certain. The CDR3 extends over 11 amino acids. Germline V gene data show CDR1 as MNHEY and CDR2 as SVGEGT. V lost 4 bases and J 6 bases, leaving 3 bases between the germline ends. Here the CDR3 DNA reads TGTGCCAGCAGTTGGCCCGGGGAGCTGTTTTTT. Translation gives CASSWPGELFF.

This clonotype was picked up a small number of times. The genes are TRBV11-3 and TRBJ2-5, with D possibly matching TRBD2 (6 bases). V gave up 2 bases and J gave up 1 base, with 17 bases separating them. Per the germline V gene, CDR1 is SGHNT and CDR2 is YENEEA. The CDR3 is made up of 17 amino acids. The CDR3 region is CASSLPCRGDSQETQYF. CDR3 in DNA: TGTGCCAGCAGCTTACCTTGCCGAGGGGACTCCCAAGAGACCCAGTACTTC.

At least ten counts were recorded for this clonotype. In DNA, the CDR3 is TGTGCCAGCAGCTTCTCAGGGGAAAGCAATCAGCCCCAGCATTTT. This codes for CASSFSGESNQPQHF. The rearrangement joins TRBV7-2 to TRBJ1-5; weak D call: TRBD1 (6 bases). Germline values: CDR1 SGHTA, CDR2 FQGNSA. V dropped 3 bases and J dropped 1 base, with 10 bases sitting between them. There are 15 residues in the CDR3.

This clonotype was found a few times. The chain carries TRBV5-1 and TRBJ1-2, with 7 bases aligning to TRBD1. The CDR3 runs to 15 residues. In germline, CDR1 is SGHRS, CDR2 YFSETQ. V lost 2 bases to trimming and J lost 4 bases; unmatched junction nucleotides: 8. CDR3 DNA: TGCGCCAGCAGCTTTACCCCGGGACAGAGCTATGGCTACACCTTC. Its translation is CASSFTPGQSYGYTF.

The V gene is TRBV12-3 or TRBV12-4, the J gene TRBJ2-7, with TRBD2 matching 11 bases. Germline trimming cut 4 bases from V and 1 base from J; bases unmatched to any gene: 6. CDR3 size: 16 residues. The CDR3 DNA reads as TGTGCCAGCAGTTACTCGACTAGCGGGGCTTCCTACGAGCAGTACTTC. It encodes CASSYSTSGASYEQYF.

The gene calls are TRBV7-3 and TRBJ1-2; 7 positions agree with TRBD1. The CDR3 is 17 amino acids. Germline V gene sequence: CDR1 SGHTA, CDR2 FQGTGA. Germline trimming cut 1 base from V and 6 bases from J; bases unmatched to any gene: 14. The DNA of the CDR3 is TGTGCCAGCAGCTTAATAGGCCGACAGGGTGAAGCGAATGGCTACACCTTC. This gives the protein CASSLIGRQGEANGYTF.

On this clonotype itself: At one end, the junction sequence differs from germline, possibly due to a read error. The chain employs TRBV19 and TRBJ1-2, with 7 bases identical to TRBD1. Germline values: CDR1 LNHDA, CDR2 SQIVND (reference sequence). This CDR3 is built from 10 residues. CDR3 protein: CASGYRGDSF. As DNA, the CDR3 is TGTGCCAGTGGTTACCGGGGGGACAGCTTC.

The chain employs TRBV4-1 and TRBJ2-7, with 7 bases that match TRBD1. The CDR3 has 17 residues. Germline loops: CDR1 MGHRA, CDR2 YSYEKL. V dropped 0 bases and J dropped 3; count of bases not matched to a gene: 11. DNA for the CDR3: TGCGCCAGCAGCCAAGATTCGGGGACAGATCTTTACTACGAGCAGTACTTC. Translation gives CASSQDSGTDLYYEQYF.